Sequencing of this T cell receptor beta chain was carried out in a study of early T cells in non-severe SARS-CoV-2 infection. Study outcomes and limitations: Private and CD4 specificities were missed by VDJdb matching, skewed to anti-spike CD8.

This clonotype has a count of ten or more. Its antigen is undetermined. Germline assignment: CDR1 SNHLY and CDR2 FYNNEI. With V trimmed by 1 base and J by 11 bases, 3 bases remained unmatched. The CDR3 runs to 13 residues. Individual cDNA molecules were tagged with unique molecular identifiers. A single record per CDR3 protein comes from TCRdb applying MiXCR to the 5' RACE reads. The data show around 70,000 distinct CDR3 sequences, with roughly 11% seen just once and 5.5% to 7% held by the top ten. Sequencing was carried out using whole blood. This clonotype was sampled from an adult who was a healthcare worker with PCR-confirmed SARS-CoV-2 infection or an uninfected control (not recorded which). The gene calls are TRBV2 and TRBJ2-7; 12 bases line up with TRBD2. The CDR3 region has the DNA TGTGCCAGCAGTGAAGGGACTAGCGGGACTAAGTACTTC. Translation gives CASSEGTSGTKYF. Full variable domain (missing parts from reference TRBV2 and TRBJ2-7): EPEVTQTPSHQVTQMGQEVILRCVPISNHLYFYWYRQILGQKVEFLVSFYNNEISEKSEIFDDQFSVERPDGSNFTLKIRSTKLEDSAMYFCASSEGTSGTKYFGPGTRLTVT.